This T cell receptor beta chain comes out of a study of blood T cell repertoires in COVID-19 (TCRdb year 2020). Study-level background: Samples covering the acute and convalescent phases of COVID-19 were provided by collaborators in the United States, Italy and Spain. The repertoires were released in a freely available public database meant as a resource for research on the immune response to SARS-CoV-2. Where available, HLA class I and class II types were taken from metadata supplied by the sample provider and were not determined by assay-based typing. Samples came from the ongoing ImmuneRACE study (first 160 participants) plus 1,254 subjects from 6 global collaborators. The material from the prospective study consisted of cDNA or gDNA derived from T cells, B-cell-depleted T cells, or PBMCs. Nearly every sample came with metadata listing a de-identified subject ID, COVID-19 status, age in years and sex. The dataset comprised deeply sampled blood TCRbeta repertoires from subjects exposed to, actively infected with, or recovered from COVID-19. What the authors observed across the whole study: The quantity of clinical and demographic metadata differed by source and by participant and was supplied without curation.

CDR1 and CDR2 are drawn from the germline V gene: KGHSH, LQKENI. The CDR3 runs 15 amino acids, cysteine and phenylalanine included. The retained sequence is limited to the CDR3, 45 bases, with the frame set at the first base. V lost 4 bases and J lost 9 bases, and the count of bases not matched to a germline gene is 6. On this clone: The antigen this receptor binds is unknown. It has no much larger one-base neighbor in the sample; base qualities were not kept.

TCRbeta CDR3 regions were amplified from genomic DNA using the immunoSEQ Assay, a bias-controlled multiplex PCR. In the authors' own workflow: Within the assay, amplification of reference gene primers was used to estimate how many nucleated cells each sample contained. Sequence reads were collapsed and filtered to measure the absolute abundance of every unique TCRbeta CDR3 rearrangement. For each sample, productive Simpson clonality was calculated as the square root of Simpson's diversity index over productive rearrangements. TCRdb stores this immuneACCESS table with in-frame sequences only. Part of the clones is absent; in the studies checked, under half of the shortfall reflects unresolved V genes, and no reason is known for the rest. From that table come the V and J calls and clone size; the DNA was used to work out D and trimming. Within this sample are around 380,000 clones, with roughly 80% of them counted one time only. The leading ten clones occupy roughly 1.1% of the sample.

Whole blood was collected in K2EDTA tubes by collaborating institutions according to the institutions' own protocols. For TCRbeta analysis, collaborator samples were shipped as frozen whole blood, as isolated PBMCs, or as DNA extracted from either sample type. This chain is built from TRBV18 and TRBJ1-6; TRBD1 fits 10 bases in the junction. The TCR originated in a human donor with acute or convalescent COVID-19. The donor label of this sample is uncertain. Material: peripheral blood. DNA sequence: TGTGCCAGCTCACTCCGACAGGGGGCGAGTTCACCCCTCCACTTT. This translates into CASSLRQGASSPLHF.